This TCR beta chain was sequenced during a study of response to subunit inactivated influenza vaccine. TCRdb processed the RT-PCR reads anew with MiXCR; each CDR3 protein has one entry. The data hold 490,000 or so distinct CDR3 sequences, with 6% to 9% observed a single time. This CDR3 is 16 amino acids long. V lost 5 bases to trimming and J lost 2 bases; unmatched junction nucleotides: 7. Looked up from germline, CDR1 is MNHEY and CDR2 is SMNVEV (reference sequence). Study-level results: Seasonal influenza vaccination, on each occasion, was suggested by the authors to recruit few new T cells.

With respect to this clonotype: Its cognate antigen is unknown.

This receptor was identified in a man between 50 and 69 years old who received an inactivated influenza vaccine. The chain joins TRBV27 to TRBJ2-3, with TRBD2 identical over 10 bases. The sample in question was PBMCs from blood, obtained less than 30 months after vaccination. The CDR3: CASSTLAGPLTDTQYF. The CDR3, as DNA: TGTGCCAGCAGTACACTAGCGGGGCCCCTCACAGATACGCAGTATTTT.